A selection of T cell receptor beta chains follows, all from one sample in a study of shared clonotypes between healthy human individuals. Using immunoSEQ multiplex PCR, the repertoire was profiled, and TCRdb retains in-frame clones only, with some absent. The sample holds 950,000 to 1,300,000 clones, approximately 68% seen once. The specimen was memory CD4+ T cells sorted from blood. The receptors come from a man younger than 35 in good health. Both conserved end residues are trimmed from each CDR3.

j_call v_call cdr3_aa
TRBJ1-2 TRBV5-8 ASSPGPALLTCT
TRBJ2-7 TRBV30 AWSSRDRGH
TRBJ2-7 TRBV27 ASRKTGLSSYEQY
TRBJ1-2 TRBV29-1 SVRRDTGNYGYT
TRBJ2-1 TRBV5-1 ASSLVGQLFYNEQF
TRBJ1-5 TRBV5-1 ASSLGGGVADQPQH
TRBJ2-7 TRBV11-2 ASSQGWAREQY
TRBJ1-1 TRBV5-1 ASSPPLNTEAF
TRBJ2-6 TRBV28 ASSKQIFGANVLT
TRBJ1-5 TRBV5-6 ASSSGTGRSNQPQH
TRBJ1-5 TRBV7-2 ASSPLRGEVDSNQPQH
TRBJ2-3 TRBV2 ATPEGPEGTDTQY
TRBJ2-2 TRBV29-1 SAEEGLYTGELF
TRBJ2-3 TRBV30 AWSVRAPDTQY
TRBJ2-3 TRBV19 ASSVGFPDTQY
TRBJ2-6 TRBV19 ASSDFSGANVLT
TRBJ2-1 TRBV9 ASSGDSPAQQF
TRBJ1-2 TRBV28 ASRLGGRGNNYGYT
TRBJ2-7 TRBV7-2 ASSLSSGTSGGAYEQY
TRBJ2-3 TRBV9 ASSVATHTDTQY
TRBJ1-1 TRBV15 ATSRDEVQEAF
TRBJ1-4 TRBV6-1 ASSEARGQGEKLF
TRBJ2-3 TRBV28 ASSPAGTTSTDTQY
TRBJ1-2 TRBV29-1 SVVLQVPYGYT